This paragraph reports one T cell receptor (beta chain). The antigen is unknown. Original data processing: With immunoSEQ giving junction-only sequences and no quality scores, filtering differed. Method: immunoSEQ multiplex PCR; TCRdb's copy keeps in-frame clones and lacks some. V and J calls and clone size are given by that table; D and trimming were obtained from the DNA. The sample has some 790,000 clones; 55% to 75% are singletons. This CDR3 spans 14 amino acids. The V end lost 6 bases, the J end lost 3 bases, and 12 bases lay between the germline ends. Germline-derived CDR1 and CDR2 are PRHDT and FYEKMQ (reference sequence). The record originates from a study of shared clonotypes between healthy human individuals. For the study at large: The plates for each donor numbered three CD4 naive, three CD4 memory, two CD8 naive and one CD8 memory. Study outcomes and limitations: Despite large depth, sorted-subset datasets appeared incompletely sequenced. Naive CD4 clonotype sharing across a few donors was about 5%.

The gene calls are TRBV13 and TRBJ2-1; D gene unclear. Sequencing input: memory CD4+ T cells sorted from blood. Subset here: CD45RA-negative fraction. This receptor was identified in a woman aged 25-40 years in good health. The CDR3 sequence: CASRIYTNYNEQFF. CDR3 bases: TGTGCCAGCAGGATTTATACGAACTACAATGAGCAGTTCTTC.